The TCR beta chain under discussion was sequenced for a study of cytomegalovirus exposure and HLA in healthy donors. Background on the study: A preliminary data release comprised tens of millions of unique TCRs obtained from HLA-typed donors. Study findings and constraints: Within an earlier analysis, most TCR beta V segments proved productive either about 90% or about 30% of the time.

A note on this clone: Antigen unknown. An end of the junction differs from the germline gene, which may be a read error.

It was with 60 Vbeta and 13 Jbeta primers that the PCR ran. Sequenced by immunoSEQ multiplex PCR; TCRdb stores in-frame clones only, minus some. The sample includes some 100,000 clones, 75% to 85% seen only once; the top ten take around 4%. The CDR3 loop spans 17 amino acids. Germline-derived CDR1 and CDR2 are SGHTA and FQGNSA. This chain links TRBV7-2 with TRBJ2-4, with a weak D call TRBD2 (5 bases). The source material was PBMCs. This receptor was obtained from a female donor in good health and CMV-seropositive. The CDR3 here is CASSLARTALAKNSQYF. In DNA form, the CDR3 reads TGTGCCAGCAGCTTAGCAAGGACCGCTCTAGCCAAAAACAGTCAGTACTTC.